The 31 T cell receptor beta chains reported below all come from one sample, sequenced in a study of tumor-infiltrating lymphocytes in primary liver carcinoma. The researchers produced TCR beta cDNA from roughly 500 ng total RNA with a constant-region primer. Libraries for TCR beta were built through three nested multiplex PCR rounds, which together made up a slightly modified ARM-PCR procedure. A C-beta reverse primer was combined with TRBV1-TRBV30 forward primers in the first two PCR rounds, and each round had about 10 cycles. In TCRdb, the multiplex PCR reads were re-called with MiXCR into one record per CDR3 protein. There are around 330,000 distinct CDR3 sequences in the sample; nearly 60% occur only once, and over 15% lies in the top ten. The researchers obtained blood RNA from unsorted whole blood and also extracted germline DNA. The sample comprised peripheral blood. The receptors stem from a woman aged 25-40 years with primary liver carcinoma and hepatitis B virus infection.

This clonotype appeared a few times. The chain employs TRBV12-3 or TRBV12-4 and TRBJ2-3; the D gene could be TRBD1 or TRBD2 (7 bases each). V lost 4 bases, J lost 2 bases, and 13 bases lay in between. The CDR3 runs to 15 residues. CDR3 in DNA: TGTGCCAGCAGTTCAGGGGGAGGGGACACAGATACGCAGTATTTT. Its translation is CASSSGGGDTDTQYF.

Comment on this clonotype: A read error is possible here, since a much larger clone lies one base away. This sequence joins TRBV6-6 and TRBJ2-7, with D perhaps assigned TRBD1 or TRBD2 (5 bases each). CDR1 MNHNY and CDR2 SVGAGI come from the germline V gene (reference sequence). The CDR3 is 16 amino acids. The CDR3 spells CASSQPGTMGSYERYF. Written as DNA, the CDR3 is TGTGCCAGCAGTCAACCAGGGACGATGGGCTCCTACGAGCGGTACTTC.

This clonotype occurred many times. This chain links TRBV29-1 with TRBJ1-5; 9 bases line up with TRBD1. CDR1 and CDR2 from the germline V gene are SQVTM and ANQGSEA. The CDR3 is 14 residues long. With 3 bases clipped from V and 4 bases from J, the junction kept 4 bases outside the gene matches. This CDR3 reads CSVDFGTGNQPQHF. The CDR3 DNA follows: TGCAGCGTTGACTTCGGGACAGGGAATCAGCCCCAGCATTTT.

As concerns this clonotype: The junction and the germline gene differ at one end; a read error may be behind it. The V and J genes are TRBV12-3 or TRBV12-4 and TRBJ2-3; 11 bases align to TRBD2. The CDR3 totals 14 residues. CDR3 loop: CASTSGRGKDTQYF. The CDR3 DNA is TGTGCAAGCACTAGCGGGAGAGGGAAGGATACGCAGTATTTT.

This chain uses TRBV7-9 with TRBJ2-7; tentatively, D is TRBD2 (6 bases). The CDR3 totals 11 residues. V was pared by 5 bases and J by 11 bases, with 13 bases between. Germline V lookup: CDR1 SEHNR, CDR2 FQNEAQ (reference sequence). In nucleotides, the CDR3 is TGTGCCAGCAGCCAGAGGAGGGAAAAGTACTTC. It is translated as CASSQRREKYF.

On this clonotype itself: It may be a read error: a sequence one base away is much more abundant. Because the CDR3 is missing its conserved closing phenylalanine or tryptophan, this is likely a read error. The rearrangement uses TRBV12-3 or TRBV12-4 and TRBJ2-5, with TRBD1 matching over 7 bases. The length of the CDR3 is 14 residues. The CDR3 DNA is TGTGCTAGTGTCCGGGACAGAGGTTGGGAGACCCAGTACTCC. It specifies CASVRDRGWETQYS.

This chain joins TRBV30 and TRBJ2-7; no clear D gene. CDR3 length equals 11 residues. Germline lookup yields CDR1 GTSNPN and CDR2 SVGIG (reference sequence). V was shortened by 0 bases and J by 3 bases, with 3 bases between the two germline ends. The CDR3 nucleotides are TGTGCCTGGAGTGTAAACTACGAGCAGTACTTC. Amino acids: CAWSVNYEQYF.

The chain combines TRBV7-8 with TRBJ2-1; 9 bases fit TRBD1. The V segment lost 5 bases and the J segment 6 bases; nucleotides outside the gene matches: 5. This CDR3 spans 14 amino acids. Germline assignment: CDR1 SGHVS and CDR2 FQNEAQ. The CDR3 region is CASSHGQGSNEQFF. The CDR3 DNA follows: TGTGCCAGCAGCCACGGACAGGGGAGCAATGAGCAGTTCTTC.

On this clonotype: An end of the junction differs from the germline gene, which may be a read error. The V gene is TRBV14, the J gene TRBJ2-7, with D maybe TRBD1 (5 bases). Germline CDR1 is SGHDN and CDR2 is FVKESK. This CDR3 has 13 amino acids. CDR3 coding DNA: TGTGCCATCAGCCAAGAAAGGGGATTCGAGCAGTACTTC. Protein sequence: CAISQERGFEQYF.

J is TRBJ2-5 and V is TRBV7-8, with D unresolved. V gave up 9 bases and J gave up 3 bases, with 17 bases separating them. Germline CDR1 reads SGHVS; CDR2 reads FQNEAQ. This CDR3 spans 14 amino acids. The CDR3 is CARICGQVEETQYF. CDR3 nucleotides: TGTGCCAGGATCTGTGGCCAGGTTGAAGAGACCCAGTACTTC. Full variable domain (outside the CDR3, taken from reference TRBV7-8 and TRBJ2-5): GAGVSQSPRYKVAKRGQDVALRCDPISGHVSLFWYQQALGQGPEFLTYFQNEAQLDKSGLPSDRFFAERPEGSVSTLKIQRTQQEDSAVYLCARICGQVEETQYFGPGTRLLVL.

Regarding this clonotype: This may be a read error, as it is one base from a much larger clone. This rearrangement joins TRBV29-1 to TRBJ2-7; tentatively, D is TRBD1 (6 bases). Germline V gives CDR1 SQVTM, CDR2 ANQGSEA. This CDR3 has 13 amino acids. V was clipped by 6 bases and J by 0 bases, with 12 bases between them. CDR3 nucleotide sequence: TGCAGCGTGCAAGGGGGAATCTCCTACGAGCAGTACTTC. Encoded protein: CSVQGGISYEQYF.

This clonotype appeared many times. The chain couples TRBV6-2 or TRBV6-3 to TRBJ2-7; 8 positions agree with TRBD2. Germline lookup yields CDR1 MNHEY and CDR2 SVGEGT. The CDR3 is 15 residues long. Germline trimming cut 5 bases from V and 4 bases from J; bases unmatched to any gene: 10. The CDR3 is CASSPQGAGVYEQYF. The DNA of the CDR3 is TGTGCCAGCAGTCCCCAGGGAGCGGGAGTATACGAGCAGTACTTC.

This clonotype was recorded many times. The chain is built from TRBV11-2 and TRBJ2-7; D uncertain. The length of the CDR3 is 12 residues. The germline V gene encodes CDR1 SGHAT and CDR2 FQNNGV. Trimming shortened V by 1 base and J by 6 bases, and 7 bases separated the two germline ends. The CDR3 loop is CASSLAPPEQYF. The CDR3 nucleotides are TGTGCCAGCAGCTTAGCCCCCCCCGAGCAGTACTTC.

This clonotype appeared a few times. CDR3 residues: CASSQRQGPWHTEAFF. The CDR3 DNA is TGTGCCAGCAGCCAAAGACAGGGGCCCTGGCACACTGAAGCTTTCTTT. This chain joins TRBV6-5 and TRBJ1-1, with 8 nucleotides matching TRBD1. Germline trimming cut 6 bases from V and 3 bases from J; bases unmatched to any gene: 12. The CDR3 spans 16 residues. CDR1 is MNHEY, CDR2 SVGAGI, per germline.

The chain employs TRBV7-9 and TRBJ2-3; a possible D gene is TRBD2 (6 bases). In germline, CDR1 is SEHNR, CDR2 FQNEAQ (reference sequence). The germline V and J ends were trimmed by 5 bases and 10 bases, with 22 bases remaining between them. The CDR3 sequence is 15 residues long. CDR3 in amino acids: CASSPRGASQSPQYF. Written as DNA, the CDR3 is TGTGCCAGCAGCCCCCGCGGGGCTAGCCAATCTCCGCAGTATTTT.

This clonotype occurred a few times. The CDR3 DNA reads TGTGCCTGGAGTATTGGGGGCACAGATACGCAGTATTTT. This codes for CAWSIGGTDTQYF. The genes are TRBV30 and TRBJ2-3; D gene ambiguous. Trimming left V 2 bases short and J 1 base short, with 7 bases between. CDR3 length: 13 amino acids. CDR1 is GTSNPN, CDR2 SVGIG, per germline (reference sequence).

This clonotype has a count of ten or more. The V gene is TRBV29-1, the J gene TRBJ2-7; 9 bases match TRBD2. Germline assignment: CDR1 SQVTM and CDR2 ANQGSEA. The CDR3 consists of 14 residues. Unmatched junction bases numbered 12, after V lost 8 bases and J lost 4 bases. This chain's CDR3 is CSCELAGAGYEQYF. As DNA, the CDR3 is TGCAGCTGTGAATTAGCGGGAGCCGGGTACGAGCAGTACTTC.

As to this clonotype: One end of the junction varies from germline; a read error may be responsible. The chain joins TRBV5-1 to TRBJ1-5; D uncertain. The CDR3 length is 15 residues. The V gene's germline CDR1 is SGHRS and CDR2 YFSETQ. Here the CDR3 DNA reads TGCGCCAGCAGCTTGGGCGGCAGCTTCAATCAGCACCAGCATTTT. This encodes CASSLGGSFNQHQHF.

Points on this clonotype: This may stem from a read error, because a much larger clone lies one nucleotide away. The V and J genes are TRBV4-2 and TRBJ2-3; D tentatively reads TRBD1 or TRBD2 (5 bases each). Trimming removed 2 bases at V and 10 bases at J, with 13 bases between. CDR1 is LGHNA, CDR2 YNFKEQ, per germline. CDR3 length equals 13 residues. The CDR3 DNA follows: TGTGCCAGCAGCCAAAATCGGCAGGGACCGCAGTATTTT. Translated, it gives CASSQNRQGPQYF.

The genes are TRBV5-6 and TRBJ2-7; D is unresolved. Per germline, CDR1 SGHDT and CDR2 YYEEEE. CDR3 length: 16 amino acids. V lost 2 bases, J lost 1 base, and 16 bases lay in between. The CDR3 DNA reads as TGTGCCAGCAGCTTACATACGTCCTTCCCATCCTACGAGCAGTACTTC. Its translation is CASSLHTSFPSYEQYF.

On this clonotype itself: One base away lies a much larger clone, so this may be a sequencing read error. CDR3 sequence: CASSPGDRVADTQYF. The CDR3 DNA follows: TGTGCCAGCAGCCCAGGGGATAGAGTGGCAGATACGCAGTATTTT. The rearrangement links TRBV4-2 to TRBJ2-3; weak D call: TRBD1 (6 bases). V was clipped by 4 bases and J by 4 bases, with 15 bases between them. Germline CDR1 is LGHNA and CDR2 is YNFKEQ. The CDR3 covers 15 residues.

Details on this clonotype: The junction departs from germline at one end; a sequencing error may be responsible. The CDR3 sequence: CASSFGMSYNEQSF. CDR3 DNA sequence: TGCGCCAGCAGCTTCGGGATGTCCTACAATGAGCAGTCCTTC. The rearrangement joins TRBV5-1 to TRBJ2-1, with a weak D call TRBD2 (5 bases). This CDR3 has 14 amino acids. Germline CDR1 and CDR2: SGHRS and YFSETQ.

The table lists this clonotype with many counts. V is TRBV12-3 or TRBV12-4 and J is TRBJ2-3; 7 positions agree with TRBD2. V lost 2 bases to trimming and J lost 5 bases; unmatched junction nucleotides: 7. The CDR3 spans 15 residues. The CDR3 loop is CASSLLAGEGDTQYF. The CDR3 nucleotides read TGTGCCAGCAGTTTATTGGCGGGAGAGGGAGATACGCAGTATTTT.

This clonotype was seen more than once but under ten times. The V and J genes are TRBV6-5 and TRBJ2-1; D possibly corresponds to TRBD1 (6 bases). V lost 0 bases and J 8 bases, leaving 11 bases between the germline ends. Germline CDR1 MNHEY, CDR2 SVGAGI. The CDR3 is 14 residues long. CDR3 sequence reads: CASSYSRGQYEQFF. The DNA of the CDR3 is TGTGCCAGCAGTTACTCGCGCGGACAGTATGAGCAGTTCTTC.

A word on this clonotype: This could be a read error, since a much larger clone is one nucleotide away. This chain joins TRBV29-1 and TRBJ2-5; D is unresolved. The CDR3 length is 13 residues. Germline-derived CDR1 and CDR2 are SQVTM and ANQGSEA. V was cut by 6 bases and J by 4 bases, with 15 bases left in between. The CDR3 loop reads CSVPMGMAETQYF. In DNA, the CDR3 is TGCAGCGTCCCCATGGGGATGGCAGAGACCCAGTACTTC.

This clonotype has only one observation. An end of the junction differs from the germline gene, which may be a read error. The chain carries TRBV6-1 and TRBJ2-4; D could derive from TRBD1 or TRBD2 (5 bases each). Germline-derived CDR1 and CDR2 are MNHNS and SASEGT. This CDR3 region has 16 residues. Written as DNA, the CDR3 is TGTACCAGCAGGGACCTTGGTTTAGTAGCCAAAGACATTCAGTACTTC. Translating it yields CTSRDLGLVAKDIQYF.

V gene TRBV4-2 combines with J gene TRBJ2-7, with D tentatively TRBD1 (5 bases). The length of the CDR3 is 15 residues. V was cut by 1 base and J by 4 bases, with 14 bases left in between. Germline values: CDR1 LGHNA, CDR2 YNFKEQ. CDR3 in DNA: TGTGCCAGCAGCCAAGGAGCAGGGATGTATTACGAGCAGTACTTC. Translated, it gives CASSQGAGMYYEQYF.

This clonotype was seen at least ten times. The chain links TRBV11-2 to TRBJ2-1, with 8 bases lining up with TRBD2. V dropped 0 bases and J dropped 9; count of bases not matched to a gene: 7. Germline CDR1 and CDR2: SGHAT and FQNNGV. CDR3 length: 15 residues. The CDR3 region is CASSLESGSNGEQFF. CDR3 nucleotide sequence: TGTGCCAGCAGCTTAGAAAGCGGGAGTAACGGTGAGCAGTTCTTC.

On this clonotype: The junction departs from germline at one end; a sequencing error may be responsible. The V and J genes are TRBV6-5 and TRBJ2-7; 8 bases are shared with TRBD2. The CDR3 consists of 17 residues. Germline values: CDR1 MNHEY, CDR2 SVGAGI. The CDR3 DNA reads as TGTGCCAGCAGTTACTTCCGGACTAGCAGGAGTGTGTATGAGCAGTGCTTC. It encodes CASSYFRTSRSVYEQCF.

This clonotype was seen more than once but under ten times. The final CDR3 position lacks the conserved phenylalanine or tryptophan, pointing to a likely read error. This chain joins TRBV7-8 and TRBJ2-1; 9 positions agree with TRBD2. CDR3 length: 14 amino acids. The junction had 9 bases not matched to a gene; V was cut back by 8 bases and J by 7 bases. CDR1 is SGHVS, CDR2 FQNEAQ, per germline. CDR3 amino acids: CASGGLAGINEQFL. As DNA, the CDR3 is TGTGCCAGCGGCGGGCTAGCGGGAATAAATGAGCAGTTCTTG.

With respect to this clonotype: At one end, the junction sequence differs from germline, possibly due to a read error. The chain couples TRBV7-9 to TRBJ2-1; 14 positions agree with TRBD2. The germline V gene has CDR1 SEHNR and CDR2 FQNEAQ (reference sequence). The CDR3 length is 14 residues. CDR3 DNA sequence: TGTGTCAGCAGCTCCGGGACTAGCGGGAGATATCAGTTCTTC. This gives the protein CVSSSGTSGRYQFF.